This record covers a single TCR beta chain. Antigen: not known. The V and J ends lost 6 bases and 3 bases, in that order; junction bases with no gene match: 11. CDR1 and CDR2 from the germline V gene are MDHEN and SYDVKM. The CDR3 extends over 15 amino acids. This entry belongs to a study of T cell clonotyping in hematopoietic cell transplantation. Study findings and constraints: After transplant, recipient diversity fell while pathologically expanded clonotypes grew through day 180. Few recipient clonotypes overlapped donors; over 97% were de novo at given depth.

The time point: recipient sample about 28 days before transplant, after cytoreduction. Recipient blood drawn about 28 days pretransplant and days 30, 100, 180 after. Sequenced by immunoSEQ multiplex PCR; TCRdb stores in-frame clones only, minus some. The sample includes roughly 40,000 clones, about 85% of them seen just once. Here the sequenced sample was peripheral blood mononuclear cells, taken before stem cell transplant. The chain couples TRBV28 to TRBJ2-7, with 7 positions matching TRBD2. The TCR was taken from a man aged 55-75 years with acute myeloid leukemia. Some clones in this sample may be carry-over from other donors' samples. The CDR3 loop is CASRVSGATRYEQYF. CDR3 nucleotides: TGTGCCAGCAGGGTAAGCGGGGCCACACGCTACGAGCAGTACTTC.